Sequencing of this T cell receptor (beta chain) was carried out in a study of CXCR3-negative and CXCR3-positive naive CD8 T cells. The authors made the TRB cDNA libraries by 5' RACE using UMI labels. TCRdb processed the 5' RACE reads again and assigns one entry to each CDR3 protein, with no DNA. The table gives some 130,000 distinct CDR3 sequences; the top ten clones make up 0.25% to 0.35% of it. CD45RO-CCR7+CD27+CD95- expression identified naive CD8+ T cells. Study-level points and caveats: Naive cells that were CXCR3-negative or CXCR3-positive used TRBV-TRBJ genes alike, while memory cells diverged. TRB CDR3s were more hydrophobic in CXCR3-positive than in CXCR3-negative naive cells.

Germline-derived CDR1 and CDR2 are MDHEN and SYDVKM. This CDR3 has 14 amino acids. Points on this clonotype: Antigen specificity is unknown.

The sequence was obtained from a human donor in good health. Some clones in this sample may be carry-over from other donors' samples. The chain employs TRBV28 and TRBJ1-5. The sequencing sample was made of naive CXCR3- CD8+ T cells from blood. Regarding subset: CD45RO-CCR7+CD27+CD95- naive CD8+ T cells lacking CXCR3 (TNR3-). The chain's CDR3 is CASSFPGGYQPQHF.